These T cell receptor beta chains were read from a single sample in a study of shared clonotypes between healthy human individuals. This table comes from immunoSEQ multiplex PCR, and its TCRdb copy is limited to in-frame clones, with some not included. The sample consists of hundreds of thousands of clones, under 95% of them appearing once. Sequencing was performed on naive CD8+ T cells sorted from blood. These receptors were obtained from a man aged 25-45 years in good health. The conserved cysteine and the conserved F or W are not part of the CDR3 here.

CDR3aa | j_gene | v_gene
ASSTGGTPQPQH | TRBJ1-5 | TRBV27
ASSVIARGEQF | TRBJ2-1 | TRBV27
ASKKHTNEKLF | TRBJ1-4 | TRBV19
SVEEPASANTGELF | TRBJ2-2 | TRBV29-1
AKDGNTGELF | TRBJ2-2 | TRBV2
ASSRIGTSGTYEQY | TRBJ2-7 | TRBV7-9
ASSVQRDTDTQY | TRBJ2-3 | TRBV9
ASSRTPGETQY | TRBJ2-5 | TRBV18
ASSQEGGRDQY | TRBJ2-5 | TRBV4-1
ASSLSRTGTTEAF | TRBJ1-1 | TRBV27
ASSRSGSYNEQF | TRBJ2-1 | TRBV7-8
ASSPRGQNTEAF | TRBJ1-1 | TRBV6-6
ASSQGARTDTQY | TRBJ2-3 | TRBV4-3
ASSPTSTGDGSEKLF | TRBJ1-4 | TRBV5-1
ASSLKMGAAQETQY | TRBJ2-5 | TRBV11-2
SVESLRRRGLASTYEQY | TRBJ2-7 | TRBV29-1
ASSQDRSTGELF | TRBJ2-2 | TRBV4-2
ATRAVQSTDTQY | TRBJ2-3 | TRBV15
ASSVGGTGSYEQY | TRBJ2-7 | TRBV9
ASSPTSGSSYNEQF | TRBJ2-1 | TRBV13
ASSSTSRSAEQY | TRBJ2-7 | TRBV13
ASSGLGNTGELF | TRBJ2-2 | TRBV7-8
ASSPGTAPWEAF | TRBJ1-1 | TRBV16
SVEAPRDRLSYEQY | TRBJ2-7 | TRBV29-1
ASSHAGNRYEQY | TRBJ2-7 | TRBV11-2
ASSLPPPGAKGETQY | TRBJ2-5 | TRBV27
ASSLAGAGITGELF | TRBJ2-2 | TRBV7-6
ASRSRTNSYEQY | TRBJ2-7 | TRBV19
ASSFRVTDTQY | TRBJ2-3 | TRBV28
ASSPVVSGANVLT | TRBJ2-6 | TRBV7-9
ASSPSRQETQY | TRBJ2-5 | TRBV18
ASKVPPDTQY | TRBJ2-3 | TRBV2
ASTLTAVGYEQY | TRBJ2-7 | TRBV7-6
ASSLTPHNRGTDTQY | TRBJ2-3 | TRBV13
ATSQDRDDNQPQH | TRBJ1-5 | TRBV15
ASQLGEEETQY | TRBJ2-5 | TRBV7-9
ASRGLAVREQY | TRBJ2-7 | TRBV27
ASSQDGTGAYEQY | TRBJ2-7 | TRBV4-3
ASSHRGALYEQY | TRBJ2-7 | TRBV27
ASTHRGGRWDEQY | NA | TRBV27
ASSIAGGVANEQY | TRBJ2-7 | TRBV19
ASSLGLASYEQY | TRBJ2-7 | TRBV27
ASSIDDRAGDTQY | TRBJ2-3 | TRBV19
ASSYGGAGTTDTQY | TRBJ2-3 | TRBV6-5
SVGTGELDTQY | TRBJ2-3 | TRBV29-1
ASARGNHEQY | TRBJ2-7 | TRBV9
ASSLAGTGGETQY | TRBJ2-5 | TRBV18
AISDTEGSYEQY | TRBJ2-7 | TRBV10-3
ASSEWDRRSYEQY | TRBJ2-7 | TRBV6-1
ASSLSFRILGSYEQY | TRBJ2-7 | TRBV5-6
ASTPGAENTGELF | TRBJ2-2 | TRBV9